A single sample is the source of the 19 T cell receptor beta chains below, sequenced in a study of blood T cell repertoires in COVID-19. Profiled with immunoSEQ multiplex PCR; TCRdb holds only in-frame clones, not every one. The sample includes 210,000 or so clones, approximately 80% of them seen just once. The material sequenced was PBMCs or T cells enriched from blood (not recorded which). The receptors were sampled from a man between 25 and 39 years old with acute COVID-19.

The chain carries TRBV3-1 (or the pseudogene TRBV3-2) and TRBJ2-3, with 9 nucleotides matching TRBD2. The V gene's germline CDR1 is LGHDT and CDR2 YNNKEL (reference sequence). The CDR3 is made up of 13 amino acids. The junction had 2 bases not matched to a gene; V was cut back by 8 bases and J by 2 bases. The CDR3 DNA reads TGTGCCAGCGCGGGGGGGGTCACAGATACGCAGTATTTT. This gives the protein CASAGGVTDTQYF.

CDR3 sequence (DNA): TGTGCCAGCAGCTTAGTGGGGGGAATTAGCGGGGGCACAGATACGCAGTATTTT. It yields the protein CASSLVGGISGGTDTQYF. The chain carries TRBV7-6 and TRBJ2-3, with 8 bases fitting TRBD2. CDR1 SGHVS and CDR2 FNYEAQ come from the germline V gene. V shed 1 base, J shed 1 base, and the junction held 10 bases outside the gene matches. CDR3 size: 18 residues.

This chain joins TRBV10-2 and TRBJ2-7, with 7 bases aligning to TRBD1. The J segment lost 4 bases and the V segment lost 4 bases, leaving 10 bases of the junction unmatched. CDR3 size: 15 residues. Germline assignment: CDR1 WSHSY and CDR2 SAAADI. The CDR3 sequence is CASSGKTGVGYEQYF. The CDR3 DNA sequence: TGCGCCAGCAGTGGCAAAACAGGGGTAGGGTACGAGCAGTACTTC.

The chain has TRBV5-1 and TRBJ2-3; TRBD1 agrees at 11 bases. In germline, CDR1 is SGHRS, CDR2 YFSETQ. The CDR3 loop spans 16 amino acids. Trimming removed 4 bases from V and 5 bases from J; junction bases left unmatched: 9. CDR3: CASSLGQGGVGDTQYF. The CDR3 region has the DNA TGCGCCAGCAGCCTGGGACAGGGGGGAGTGGGAGATACGCAGTATTTT.

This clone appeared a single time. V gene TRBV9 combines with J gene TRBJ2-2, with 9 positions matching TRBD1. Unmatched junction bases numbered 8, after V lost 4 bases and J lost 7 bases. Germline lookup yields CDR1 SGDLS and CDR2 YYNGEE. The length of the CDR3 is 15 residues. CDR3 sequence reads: CASSLIGTGIGELFF. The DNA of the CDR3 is TGTGCCAGCAGCCTAATCGGGACAGGGATCGGGGAGCTGTTTTTT.

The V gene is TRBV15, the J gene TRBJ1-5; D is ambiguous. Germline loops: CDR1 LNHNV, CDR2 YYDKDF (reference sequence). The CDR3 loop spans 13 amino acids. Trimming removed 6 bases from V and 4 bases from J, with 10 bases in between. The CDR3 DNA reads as TGTGCCACCAGTGGCGGGTGGAATCAGCCCCAGCATTTT. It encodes CATSGGWNQPQHF. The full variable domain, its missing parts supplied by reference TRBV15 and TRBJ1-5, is DAMVIQNPRYQVTQFGKPVTLSCSQTLNHNVMYWYQQKSSQAPKLLFHYYDKDFNNEADTPDNFQSRRPNTSFCFLDIRSPGLGDTAMYLCATSGGWNQPQHFGDGTRLSIL.

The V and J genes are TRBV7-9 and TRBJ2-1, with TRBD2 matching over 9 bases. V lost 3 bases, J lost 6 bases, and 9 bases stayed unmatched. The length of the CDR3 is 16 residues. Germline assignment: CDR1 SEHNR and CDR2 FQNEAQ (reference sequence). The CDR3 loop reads CASSFSGVAGANEQFF. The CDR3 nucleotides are TGTGCCAGCAGCTTTAGTGGGGTAGCGGGGGCCAATGAGCAGTTCTTC.

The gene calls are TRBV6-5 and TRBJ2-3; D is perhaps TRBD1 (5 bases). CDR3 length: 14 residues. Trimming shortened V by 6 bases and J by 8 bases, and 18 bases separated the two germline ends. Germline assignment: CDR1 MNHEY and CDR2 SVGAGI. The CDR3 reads CASRRQGSAPTQYF. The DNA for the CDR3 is TGTGCCAGCAGGCGGCAGGGTAGTGCTCCTACGCAGTATTTT.

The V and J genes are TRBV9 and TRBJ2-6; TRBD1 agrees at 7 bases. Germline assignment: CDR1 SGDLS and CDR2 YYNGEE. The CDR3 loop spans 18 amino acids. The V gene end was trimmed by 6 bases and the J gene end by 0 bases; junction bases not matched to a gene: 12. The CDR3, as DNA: TGTGCCAGCACCGACCGGGACAGAGCCCTCTCTGGGGCCAACGTCCTGACTTTC. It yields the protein CASTDRDRALSGANVLTF.

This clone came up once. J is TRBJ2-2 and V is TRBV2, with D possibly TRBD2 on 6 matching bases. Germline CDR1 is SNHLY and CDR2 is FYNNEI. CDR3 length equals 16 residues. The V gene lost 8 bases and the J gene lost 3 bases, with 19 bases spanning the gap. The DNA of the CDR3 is TGTGCCAGCTCTTTGGGGGTAGCGGATTACACCGGGGAGCTGTTTTTT. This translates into CASSLGVADYTGELFF.

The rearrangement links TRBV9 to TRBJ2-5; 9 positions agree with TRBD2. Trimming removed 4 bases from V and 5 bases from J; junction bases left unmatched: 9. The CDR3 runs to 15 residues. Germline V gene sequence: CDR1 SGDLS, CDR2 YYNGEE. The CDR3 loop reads CASSRVASGRETQYF. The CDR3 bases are TGTGCCAGCAGCAGGGTTGCCAGCGGGAGGGAGACCCAGTACTTC. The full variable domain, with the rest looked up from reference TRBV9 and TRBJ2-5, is DSGVTQTPKHLITATGQRVTLRCSPRSGDLSVYWYQQSLDQGLQFLIQYYNGEERAKGNILERFSAQQFPDLHSELNLSSLELGDSALYFCASSRVASGRETQYFGPGTRLLVL.

The CDR3, as DNA: TGTGCCAGTAGTATCGGACAGCCAAACACTGAAGCTTTCTTT. The encoded protein is CASSIGQPNTEAFF. The chain links TRBV19 to TRBJ1-1; D is possibly TRBD1 (6 bases). Germline CDR1 LNHDA, CDR2 SQIVND (reference sequence). The ends were cut back, 3 bases at V and 2 bases at J, with 10 bases in the middle. This CDR3 spans 14 amino acids.

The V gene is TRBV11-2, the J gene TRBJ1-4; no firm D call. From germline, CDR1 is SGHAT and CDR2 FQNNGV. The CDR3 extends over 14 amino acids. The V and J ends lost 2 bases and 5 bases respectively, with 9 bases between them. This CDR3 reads CASSLSRINEKLFF. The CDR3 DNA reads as TGTGCCAGCAGCTTAAGCCGAATAAATGAAAAACTGTTTTTT.

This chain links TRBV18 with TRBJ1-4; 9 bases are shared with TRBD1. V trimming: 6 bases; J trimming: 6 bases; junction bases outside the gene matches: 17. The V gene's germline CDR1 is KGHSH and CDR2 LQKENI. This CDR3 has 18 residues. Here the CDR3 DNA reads TGTGCCAGCTCCGCTCCGGGACAGGGCCTCCTGCGGGATGAAAAACTGTTTTTT. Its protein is CASSAPGQGLLRDEKLFF.

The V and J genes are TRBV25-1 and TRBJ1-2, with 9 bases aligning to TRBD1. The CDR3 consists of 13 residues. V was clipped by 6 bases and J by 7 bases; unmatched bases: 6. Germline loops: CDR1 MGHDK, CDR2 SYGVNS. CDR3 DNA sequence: TGTGCCAGCAGGGGACAGGGCCTCGCTGGCTACACCTTC. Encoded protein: CASRGQGLAGYTF.

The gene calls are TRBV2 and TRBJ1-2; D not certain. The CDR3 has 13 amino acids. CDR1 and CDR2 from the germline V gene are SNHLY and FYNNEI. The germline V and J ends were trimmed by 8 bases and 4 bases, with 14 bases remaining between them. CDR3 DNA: TGTGCCAGCCGGAGGACGGAAATCTATGGCTACACCTTC. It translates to CASRRTEIYGYTF.

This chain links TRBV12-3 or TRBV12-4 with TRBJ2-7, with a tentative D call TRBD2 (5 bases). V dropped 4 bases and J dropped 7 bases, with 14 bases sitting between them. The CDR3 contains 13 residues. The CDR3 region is CASSYTNPGEQYF. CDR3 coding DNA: TGTGCCAGCAGTTACACAAACCCGGGGGAGCAGTACTTC.

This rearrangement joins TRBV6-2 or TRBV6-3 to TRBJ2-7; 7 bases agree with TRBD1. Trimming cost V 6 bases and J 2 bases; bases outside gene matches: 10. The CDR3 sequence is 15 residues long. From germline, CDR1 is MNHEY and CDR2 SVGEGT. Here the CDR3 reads CASSHANGTAYEQYF. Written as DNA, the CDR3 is TGTGCCAGCAGCCACGCAAACGGGACAGCCTACGAGCAGTACTTC.

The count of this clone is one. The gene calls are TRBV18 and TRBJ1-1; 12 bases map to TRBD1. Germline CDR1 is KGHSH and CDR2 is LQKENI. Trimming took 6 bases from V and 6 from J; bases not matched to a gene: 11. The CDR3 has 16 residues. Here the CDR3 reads CASSPGTGGFVAEAFF. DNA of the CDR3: TGTGCCAGCTCCCCCGGGACAGGGGGCTTTGTCGCTGAAGCTTTCTTT.